What follows are 21 T cell receptor beta chains derived from one specimen sequenced in a study of blood T cell repertoires in COVID-19. Only in-frame clones appear in the TCRdb table, and some are missing; sequencing was by immunoSEQ multiplex PCR. The data contain roughly 250,000 clones, approximately 83% of them seen just once; the ten biggest clones take up 2.5% to 3.5%. Specimen: PBMCs or T cells enriched from blood (not recorded which). The receptors stem from a woman in her forties with acute COVID-19.

This clone appeared many times. J is TRBJ2-1 and V is TRBV6-4, with 8 nucleotides matching TRBD2. Germline values: CDR1 MRHNA, CDR2 SNTAGT. V trimming: 5 bases; J trimming: 7 bases; junction bases outside the gene matches: 13. The CDR3 sequence is 16 residues long. CDR3 region: CASSPKDAGGGNEQFF. The CDR3 nucleotides are TGTGCCAGCAGTCCCAAAGATGCGGGCGGGGGGAATGAGCAGTTCTTC.

The genes are TRBV11-1 and TRBJ2-1, with D possibly TRBD1 on 5 matching bases. Germline CDR1 SGHAT, CDR2 FQDESV (reference sequence). The CDR3 totals 15 residues. The germline V and J ends were trimmed by 1 base and 4 bases, with 11 bases remaining between them. CDR3 amino acids: CASSLGRVDYNEQFF. For the CDR3, the DNA is TGTGCCAGCAGCTTAGGCAGGGTAGATTACAATGAGCAGTTCTTC.

The rearrangement joins TRBV25-1 to TRBJ2-4; 9 bases align to TRBD1. V gave up 5 bases and J gave up 2 bases; unmatched junction bases: 10. Per the germline V gene, CDR1 is MGHDK and CDR2 is SYGVNS. CDR3 length equals 17 residues. Here the CDR3 DNA reads TGTGCCAGCAGTACCGGGACAGGGCCCTCTCCCAAAAACATTCAGTACTTC. It codes for CASSTGTGPSPKNIQYF.

The V gene is TRBV4-1, the J gene TRBJ1-1, with D possibly being TRBD1 (6 bases). V lost 8 bases and J lost 1, with 14 bases in between. The CDR3 is 14 residues long. Germline V CDR1 and CDR2: MGHRA, YSYEKL. The CDR3 region has the DNA TGCGCCAGCCGAGGACAGCTTAAGAACACTGAAGCTTTCTTT. As protein: CASRGQLKNTEAFF.

Here the CDR3 DNA reads TGTGCCATCAGAGACAGGGGGCGGGACGAGCAGTACTTC. Amino acid sequence: CAIRDRGRDEQYF. This chain uses TRBV10-3 with TRBJ2-7; 10 bases agree with TRBD1. This CDR3 contains 13 residues. The V gene's germline CDR1 is ENHRY and CDR2 SYGVKD. After removal of 6 bases from V and 5 bases from J, the junction contained 4 bases not matched to a gene.

The genes are TRBV6-5 and TRBJ2-7, with D possibly TRBD2 on 5 matching bases. Germline assignment: CDR1 MNHEY and CDR2 SVGAGI. This CDR3 spans 14 amino acids. V was clipped by 2 bases and J by 2 bases, with 10 bases between them. CDR3 nucleotide sequence: TGTGCCAGCAGTTACAAGGGAGAAACCTACGAGCAGTACTTC. Translation gives CASSYKGETYEQYF.

This clone turned up a few times. This rearrangement joins TRBV19 to TRBJ1-1, with a possible D match to TRBD1 (5 bases). CDR1 is LNHDA, CDR2 SQIVND, per germline (reference sequence). The CDR3 runs 14 residues. The ends were cut back, 1 base at V and 8 bases at J, with 14 bases in the middle. This chain's CDR3 is CASSIAPTGEEAFF. The CDR3 DNA reads TGTGCCAGTAGTATAGCCCCGACGGGGGAAGAAGCTTTCTTT.

The table lists this clone with a count of one. The chain uses TRBV3-1 (or the pseudogene TRBV3-2) and TRBJ2-7; D is perhaps TRBD2 (6 bases). Per germline, CDR1 LGHDT and CDR2 YNNKEL (reference sequence). The V gene lost 1 base and the J gene lost 4 bases, with 11 bases spanning the gap. The CDR3 totals 14 residues. The CDR3 reads CASSQGAGQYEQYF. The DNA for the CDR3 is TGTGCCAGCAGCCAAGGAGCGGGTCAATACGAGCAGTACTTC.

The chain combines TRBV5-4 with TRBJ2-5, with 12 nucleotides matching TRBD2. V dropped 3 bases and J dropped 3; count of bases not matched to a gene: 6. CDR3 length: 16 residues. Germline values: CDR1 SGHNT, CDR2 YYREEE (reference sequence). The CDR3 DNA reads TGTGCCAGCAGCTCGGGCCGACTAGCGGGAGAAGAGACCCAGTACTTC. It is translated as CASSSGRLAGEETQYF. Looking up the rest from reference TRBV5-4 and TRBJ2-5 gives the full variable domain: ETGVTQSPTHLIKTRGQQVTLRCSSQSGHNTVSWYQQALGQGPQFIFQYYREEENGRGNFPPRFSGLQFPNYSSELNVNALELDDSALYLCASSSGRLAGEETQYFGPGTRLLVL.

The V gene is TRBV12-3 or TRBV12-4, the J gene TRBJ2-7, with D perhaps TRBD2 (5 bases). The germline V and J ends were trimmed by 6 bases and 3 bases, with 12 bases remaining between them. The CDR3 has 13 amino acids. CDR3 sequence (DNA): TGTGCCAGCAGCGAGGGTTCCTTCTACGAGCAGTACTTC. Translated: CASSEGSFYEQYF.

The V and J genes are TRBV14 and TRBJ1-6; the match to TRBD1 covers 9 bases. The trim removed 1 base at V and 7 bases at J, leaving 8 bases unmatched. This CDR3 spans 17 amino acids. The germline V gene has CDR1 SGHDN and CDR2 FVKESK. The CDR3 coding sequence is TGTGCCAGCAGCCAAGGTTGGGGACAGGGACAAAATTCACCCCTCCACTTT. Amino acid sequence: CASSQGWGQGQNSPLHF.

This chain connects TRBV11-3 to TRBJ2-7; 8 bases match TRBD1. V gave up 1 base and J gave up 2 bases; unmatched junction bases: 4. Germline values: CDR1 SGHNT, CDR2 YENEEA. The CDR3 is made up of 15 amino acids. The CDR3 nucleotides are TGTGCCAGCAGCTTAGCGGGACAGGCCACCTACGAGCAGTACTTC. Translating it yields CASSLAGQATYEQYF.

The chain links TRBV7-9 to TRBJ2-3, with 7 bases matching TRBD2. The germline V gene has CDR1 SEHNR and CDR2 FQNEAQ (reference sequence). The CDR3 spans 16 residues. V dropped 4 bases and J dropped 4; count of bases not matched to a gene: 11. Here the CDR3 reads CASSYPGGSAADTQYF. For the CDR3, the DNA is TGTGCCAGCAGCTATCCCGGGGGGTCAGCAGCAGATACGCAGTATTTT.

The V and J genes are TRBV9 and TRBJ2-3; D possibly corresponds to TRBD1 (6 bases). Trimming shortened V by 6 bases and J by 0 bases, and 17 bases separated the two germline ends. Germline CDR1 reads SGDLS; CDR2 reads YYNGEE. This CDR3 has 16 residues. This CDR3 reads CASTRWGDRSTDTQYF. The CDR3 DNA reads TGTGCCAGCACCCGGTGGGGTGACAGGAGCACAGATACGCAGTATTTT.

The V gene is TRBV9, the J gene TRBJ2-1, with 8 bases identical to TRBD2. The CDR3 contains 15 residues. The ends lost 1 base at V and 7 bases at J; junction bases unmatched: 7. Germline V gene data show CDR1 as SGDLS and CDR2 as YYNGEE. The CDR3 region has the DNA TGTGCCAGCAGCGTATCGGGAGGGCCGGGTAATGAGCAGTTCTTC. Translated: CASSVSGGPGNEQFF.

The V and J genes are TRBV7-2 and TRBJ2-1; tentatively, D is TRBD2 (6 bases). Germline values: CDR1 SGHTA, CDR2 FQGNSA. This CDR3 comprises 17 residues. V lost 5 bases and J 1 base, leaving 18 bases between the germline ends. CDR3 loop: CASSLVGGAESYNEQFF. CDR3 coding DNA: TGTGCCAGCAGCCTAGTGGGGGGAGCAGAATCCTACAATGAGCAGTTCTTC.

The chain links TRBV21-1 to TRBJ1-2; no DNA check was done on the table's D call, TRBD1. TRBV21-1 is a recognized pseudogene. The CDR3 covers 18 residues. The CDR3 protein is CASSKARAGMFKDYGYTF. CDR3 nucleotides: TGTGCCAGCAGCAAAGCCCGGGCAGGGATGTTCAAAGACTATGGCTACACCTTC.

The rearrangement joins TRBV7-8 to TRBJ2-7; no clear D. Germline CDR1 is SGHVS and CDR2 is FQNEAQ. Trimming pared 1 base from V and 6 bases from J, leaving 19 bases between. This CDR3 has 16 residues. DNA for the CDR3: TGTGCCAGCAGCTTAGACGGGTACGAACTTATACGCGAGCAGTACTTC. Its protein product is CASSLDGYELIREQYF.

CDR3 coding DNA: TGTGCCATCAGTGAAGGGACTAGCTATGGCTACACCTTC. Encoded protein: CAISEGTSYGYTF. This chain uses TRBV10-3 with TRBJ1-2; TRBD1 might be the D (5 bases). V was clipped by 3 bases and J by 4 bases, with 9 bases between them. The CDR3 is 13 residues long. Germline V gene sequence: CDR1 ENHRY, CDR2 SYGVKD.

The chain combines TRBV6-5 with TRBJ2-1; the match to TRBD1 covers 7 bases. This CDR3 is built from 15 residues. Germline CDR1 MNHEY, CDR2 SVGAGI. Trimming at V came to 2 bases and at J to 5 bases, leaving 6 bases not matched to a gene. The DNA of the CDR3 is TGTGCCAGCAGTTACGGGCAGGGGGTCGACAATGAGCAGTTCTTC. It codes for CASSYGQGVDNEQFF.

V and J are TRBV21-1 and TRBJ2-7; the table assigns TRBD1, which was not confirmed against the DNA. TRBV21-1 is listed as a pseudogene. This CDR3 is built from 13 residues. CDR3 sequence reads: CPRVWTGAYEQYF. As DNA, the CDR3 is TGTCCTCGTGTGTGGACAGGCGCCTACGAGCAGTACTTC.